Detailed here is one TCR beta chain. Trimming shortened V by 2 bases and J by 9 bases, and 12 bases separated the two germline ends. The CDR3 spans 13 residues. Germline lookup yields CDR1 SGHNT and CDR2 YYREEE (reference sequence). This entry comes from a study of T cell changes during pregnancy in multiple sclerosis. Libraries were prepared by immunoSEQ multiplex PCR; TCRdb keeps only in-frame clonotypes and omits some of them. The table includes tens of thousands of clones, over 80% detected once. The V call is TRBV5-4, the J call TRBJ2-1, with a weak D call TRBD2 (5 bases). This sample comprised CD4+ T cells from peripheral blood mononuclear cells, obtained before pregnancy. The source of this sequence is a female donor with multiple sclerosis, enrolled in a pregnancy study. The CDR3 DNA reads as TGTGCCAGCAGCTTCCTCACCCGGGGTGAGCAGTTCTTC. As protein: CASSFLTRGEQFF.